This T cell receptor (beta chain) was profiled in a study of neurological immune-mediated disorders. General observations from the study: None of the CDR3 amino acid sequences found in expanded clones was shared across subjects. This suggests that the TCR-beta repertoires were private in all groups. In HTLV-1-associated myelopathy, TCR clonal expansion was greatest, whereas multiple sclerosis had the least, falling below healthy controls.

The ends were cut back, 0 bases at V and 7 bases at J, with 9 bases in the middle. From germline, CDR1 is MNHEY and CDR2 SMNVEV (reference sequence). CDR3 length: 14 amino acids. This clonotype was counted at least ten times. Its antigen remains unknown. cDNA was made by 5'RACE with 10-nucleotide random UMIs. Over 180 million TCR-beta sequences (from 15-18 subjects) were yielded by each sequencing run. Using its own MiXCR run on the 5' RACE reads, TCRdb lists one record per CDR3 protein. The sample holds tens of thousands of distinct CDR3 sequences, 10% seen once. Sequenced input: PBMCs. The sequence derives from a man aged 35 to 55 in good health. V is TRBV27 and J is TRBJ2-2; D perhaps matches TRBD1 (6 bases). CDR3 DNA: TGTGCCAGCAGTTTATCGACAGGCAACGGGGAGCTGTTTTTT. This gives the protein CASSLSTGNGELFF.